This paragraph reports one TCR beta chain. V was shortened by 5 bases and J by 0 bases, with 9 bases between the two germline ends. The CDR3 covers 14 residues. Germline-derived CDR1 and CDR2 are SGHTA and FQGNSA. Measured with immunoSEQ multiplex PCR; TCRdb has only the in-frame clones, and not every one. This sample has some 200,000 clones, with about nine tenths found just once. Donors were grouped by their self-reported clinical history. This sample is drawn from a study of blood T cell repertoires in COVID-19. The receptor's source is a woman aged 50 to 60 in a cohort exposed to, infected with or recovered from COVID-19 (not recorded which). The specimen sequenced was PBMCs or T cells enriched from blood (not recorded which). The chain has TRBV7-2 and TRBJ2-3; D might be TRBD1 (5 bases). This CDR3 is CASSLDSSTDTQYF. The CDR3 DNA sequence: TGTGCCAGCAGCCTCGACAGTAGCACAGATACGCAGTATTTT.